These T cell receptor beta chains were read from a single sample in a study of glioma-infiltrating T cells after dendritic cell vaccination. The repertoire was sequenced with immunoSEQ multiplex PCR; TCRdb's copy has only in-frame clones and lacks some. Altogether roughly 100,000 clones are present, around 87% being singletons, with the ten largest covering roughly 2.5%. The source material was blood, sampled after dendritic cell vaccination. These receptor sequences come from a human donor with glioblastoma. Each CDR3 is given with its conserved first and last residue. The order of the fields is J gene, V gene, clone size, D gene, CDR3 DNA, CDR3 protein. The D gene is left open where the match is weak. The size field is filled for only some rows; it gives once, few, many or a size class.

TRBJ2-3,TRBV18,-,TRBD1,TGTGCCAGCGCCCCAGGGACAGGCCACAGCACAGATACGCAGTATTTT,CASAPGTGHSTDTQYF
TRBJ2-4,TRBV19,-,TRBD2,TGTGCCAGTAATTTTGGGGCTAGCGGGAGTACTGACATTCAGTACTTC,CASNFGASGSTDIQYF
TRBJ1-2,TRBV6-1,-,-,TGTGCCAGCAGACAGGACAGACCTAACTATGGCTACACCTTC,CASRQDRPNYGYTF
TRBJ2-1,TRBV2,-,TRBD1,TGTGCCAGCACTCAGGGACAGAACAATGAGCAGTTCTTC,CASTQGQNNEQFF
TRBJ2-3,TRBV19,-,TRBD2,TGTGCCAGTAGTAATAGCGGGGGGGACGGGAGGGATACGCAGTATTTT,CASSNSGGDGRDTQYF
TRBJ2-5,TRBV5-6,-,TRBD2,TGTGCCAGCTGGTGGGGGGGTTCAGGCGAGACCCAGTACTTC,CASWWGGSGETQYF
TRBJ1-6,TRBV4-1,once,-,TGCGCCAGCAGTCACGGTAGAGCAAGGGGCGCCTATAATTCACCCCTCCACTTT,CASSHGRARGAYNSPLHF
TRBJ2-4,TRBV28,-,-,TGTGCCAGCAGTGCCGGGGGTGGTCGAAGAAACATTCAGTACTTC,CASSAGGGRRNIQYF
TRBJ1-2,TRBV7-9,-,-,TGTGCCAGCAGCCGTAGAAAACAGGTTGGACCTGAGTATGGCTACACCTTC,CASSRRKQVGPEYGYTF
TRBJ2-2,TRBV25-1,-,TRBD2,TGTGCCAGCAGTGAAGGACTAGCGTTAACCGGGGAGCTGTTTTTT,CASSEGLALTGELFF
TRBJ2-1,TRBV5-1,-,TRBD1,TGCGCCAGCAGCACGGGACAGGGGTGGGATGAGCAGTTCTTC,CASSTGQGWDEQFF
TRBJ1-1,TRBV5-4,-,TRBD1,TGTGCCAGCAGTCGACAGGGGTTCAGCACTGAAGCTTTCTTT,CASSRQGFSTEAFF
TRBJ2-5,TRBV4-1,-,TRBD2,TGCGCCAGCAGCCAAGACGGCCTAGCGGGAGGGGCGGAGACCCAGTACTTC,CASSQDGLAGGAETQYF
TRBJ2-7,TRBV14,-,-,TGTGCCAGCAGCAACCGGGACAAGGCCTACGAGCAGTACTTC,CASSNRDKAYEQYF
TRBJ2-7,TRBV7-6,once,TRBD1,TGTGCCAGCAGCTTACCTTCGGACAGGGTCCCAACCTACGAGCAGTACTTC,CASSLPSDRVPTYEQYF
TRBJ2-7,TRBV9,once,TRBD1,TGTGCCAGCAGCGTAGGACAGGGCGAGCAGTACTTC,CASSVGQGEQYF
TRBJ2-3,TRBV6-1,-,-,TGTGCCAGCAAGTATACGGTCGGGGATACGCAGTATTTT,CASKYTVGDTQYF
TRBJ1-4,TRBV20-1,-,-,TGCAGTGCTATATTCAATGAAAAACTGTTTTTT,CSAIFNEKLFF
TRBJ2-3,TRBV9,-,-,TGTGCCAGCAGCGTAAGTCGAGCGGAGGATACGCAGTATTTT,CASSVSRAEDTQYF
TRBJ2-1,TRBV7-9,-,TRBD2,TGTGCCAGCAGCGGACTAGCGGGAGACTACAATGAGCAGTTCTTC,CASSGLAGDYNEQFF
TRBJ2-2,TRBV9,few,-,TGTGCCAGCAGCGTCGGTTCAGGGCGGGAGCTGTTTTTT,CASSVGSGRELFF
TRBJ2-5,TRBV7-8,-,-,TGTGCCAGCAGCTTAAGGGGCAGGGCACCTGAGACCCAGTACTTC,CASSLRGRAPETQYF
TRBJ2-7,TRBV6-6,-,TRBD2,TGTGCCAGCAGACCGGGACTAGCGCGGTCCTACGAGCAGTACTTC,CASRPGLARSYEQYF
TRBJ2-2,TRBV10-1,medium-sized,TRBD1,TGCGCCAGCAGTGAGGGGACAGTTGAGACCGGGGAGCTGTTTTTT,CASSEGTVETGELFF
TRBJ1-1,TRBV6-5,-,-,TGTGCCAGCAGTTACGAGGGGGCTGAAGCTTTCTTT,CASSYEGAEAFF
TRBJ1-1,TRBV15,-,-,TGTGCCACCAGCATCCCGCGGGGCACTGAAGCTTTCTTT,CATSIPRGTEAFF
TRBJ2-5,TRBV11-2,once,TRBD2,TGTGCCAGCAGCTTGGGGACTAGCGGGGACAGAGAGACCCAGTACTTC,CASSLGTSGDRETQYF
TRBJ2-7,TRBV11-3,once,TRBD2,TGTGCCAGCAGCCCCGGGACTAGACTTGCCGAGCAGTACTTC,CASSPGTRLAEQYF
TRBJ1-1,TRBV18,-,TRBD1,TGTGCCAGCTCACCGGTACAGGGGGAGACTGAAGCTTTCTTT,CASSPVQGETEAFF
TRBJ2-7,TRBV30,-,TRBD1,TGTGCCTGGAGTGTAGGGGGCACCTACGAGCAGTACTTC,CAWSVGGTYEQYF
TRBJ1-2,TRBV27,-,TRBD1,TGTGCCAGCAGTTTAGGACAGGGTAACTATGGCTACACCTTC,CASSLGQGNYGYTF
TRBJ1-2,TRBV6-1,-,-,TGTGCCAGCAGTGAAGCCGGGGTTGAAGGCTACACCTTC,CASSEAGVEGYTF
TRBJ2-7,TRBV14,-,TRBD1,TGTGCCAGCAGCCAGGGACAGGGAGGATTCTACGAGCAGTACTTC,CASSQGQGGFYEQYF
TRBJ2-3,TRBV30,-,TRBD2,TGTGCCTGGAGTGCCGGCCCCGGGAGGGCCCATACGCAGTATTTT,CAWSAGPGRAHTQYF
TRBJ2-5,TRBV9,-,TRBD1,TGTGCCAGCAGCGTCCGACCCGGGACAGGGAAAGAGACCCAGTACTTC,CASSVRPGTGKETQYF
TRBJ2-5,TRBV2,-,TRBD2,TGTGCCAGCAGTGAGGGACTAGTGGAGACCCAGTACTTC,CASSEGLVETQYF
TRBJ1-5,TRBV6-1,-,TRBD1,TGTGCCAGCAAAAGACAGGGGACCTCCGCATCGGCCCAGCATTTT,CASKRQGTSASAQHF
TRBJ2-3,TRBV7-6,-,-,TGTGCCAGCAGCTTAACGTCCGCGGGTGGAGGGGATACGCAGTATTTT,CASSLTSAGGGDTQYF
TRBJ2-5,TRBV5-1,-,-,TGCGCCAGCAGCTCCCGAGAGGGGGTGCCAGAGACCCAGTACTTC,CASSSREGVPETQYF
TRBJ1-2,TRBV2,-,TRBD1,TGTGCCAGCAGTGATGGGTCGACAGGGTCTAGCTATGGCTACACCTTC,CASSDGSTGSSYGYTF
TRBJ2-7,TRBV11-2,-,-,TGTGCCAGCAGCTTATATGCGGCCAGCTCCTACGAGCAGTACTTC,CASSLYAASSYEQYF
TRBJ2-7,TRBV6-5,-,TRBD2,TGTGCCAGCAGTTACACTAGCGGGAGTTCCTACGAGCAGTACTTC,CASSYTSGSSYEQYF
TRBJ2-2,TRBV4-1,-,TRBD2,TGCGCCAGCAGCCAAGATAGACTAGCGGGAGACCTGAACACCGGGGAGCTGTTTTTT,CASSQDRLAGDLNTGELFF
TRBJ2-1,TRBV30,-,TRBD2,TGTGCCTGGAGTGGTAGCGGGGGGGCCTCTGGCGAGCAGTTCTTC,CAWSGSGGASGEQFF
TRBJ2-2,TRBV30,-,-,TGTGCCTGGAGTCATAGGGGGAACACCGGGGAGCTGTTTTTT,CAWSHRGNTGELFF
TRBJ2-3,TRBV11-2,-,-,TGTGCCAGCAGAAAGACTAGCACAGATACGCAGTATTTT,CASRKTSTDTQYF
TRBJ2-7,TRBV4-1,-,TRBD1,TGCGCCAGCAGCCAGGACAGGGGGCAGGTCGAGCAGTACTTC,CASSQDRGQVEQYF
TRBJ2-1,TRBV7-2,-,-,TGTGCCAGCAGCTCCCCGCACAGGTCAAGCTACAATGAGCAGTTCTTC,CASSSPHRSSYNEQFF
TRBJ2-1,TRBV7-8,-,TRBD2,TGTGCCAGCAGCTCCTCGGGCGGGGGGGCACGCTATGAGCAGTTCTTC,CASSSSGGGARYEQFF
TRBJ2-1,TRBV18,-,-,TGTGCCAGCTCACAAGCCATTTACAATGAGCAGTTCTTC,CASSQAIYNEQFF
TRBJ1-1,TRBV11-3,-,-,TGTGCCAGCCACCGGGGGGGTGCTGAAGCTTTCTTT,CASHRGGAEAFF
TRBJ2-1,TRBV7-3,-,TRBD2,TGTGCCAGCAGCCCCCTCGGGACTAGCGGGACCTACAATGAGCAGTTCTTC,CASSPLGTSGTYNEQFF
TRBJ2-5,TRBV6-6,medium-sized,TRBD1,TGTGCCAGCAGTTACGCCCAGGGGGCAGGGGAGACCCAGTACTTC,CASSYAQGAGETQYF